The present T cell receptor beta chain was sequenced within a study of vaccination effects on CD4 cells after COVID-19. Produced via immunoSEQ multiplex PCR; TCRdb's table is partial and in-frame only. Of tens of thousands of clones in the sample, around 70% were seen once. General study findings and limits: In the study, convalescent patients were few, and early post-infection timepoints were absent. Marked clonal contraction was seen in infection- and vaccine-induced clones late after vaccination.

About this clone: Its cognate antigen is unknown.

ViraFEST used viral peptide pools to expand antigen-specific CD4+ T cells before sequencing. Culture lasted around eleven days before CD4+ T cell isolation. Confirmation by PCR established that the person had SARS-CoV-2 infection between March and December 2020. Cultures used a few million PBMC per well, approximately 9.5 IU/ml IL-2 and about 10 ug/ml peptides. IL-2 medium was substituted for half the medium on days 3 and 7. Germline-derived CDR1 and CDR2 are SGHTA and FQGNSA. The CDR3 has 15 amino acids. Trimming at V came to 1 base and at J to 10 bases, leaving 4 bases not matched to a gene. The rearrangement joins TRBV7-2 to TRBJ1-6, with 10 bases identical to TRBD1. This receptor was obtained from a human donor who had a prior SARS-CoV-2 infection. Sequenced material: CD4+ T cells from PBMCs cultured with HCoV-NL63 spike peptides, taken before COVID-19 vaccination. For the CDR3, the DNA is TGTGCCAGCAGCTTAGGGGACAGGGGTAGCTCACCCCTCCACTTT. Amino acid sequence: CASSLGDRGSSPLHF.